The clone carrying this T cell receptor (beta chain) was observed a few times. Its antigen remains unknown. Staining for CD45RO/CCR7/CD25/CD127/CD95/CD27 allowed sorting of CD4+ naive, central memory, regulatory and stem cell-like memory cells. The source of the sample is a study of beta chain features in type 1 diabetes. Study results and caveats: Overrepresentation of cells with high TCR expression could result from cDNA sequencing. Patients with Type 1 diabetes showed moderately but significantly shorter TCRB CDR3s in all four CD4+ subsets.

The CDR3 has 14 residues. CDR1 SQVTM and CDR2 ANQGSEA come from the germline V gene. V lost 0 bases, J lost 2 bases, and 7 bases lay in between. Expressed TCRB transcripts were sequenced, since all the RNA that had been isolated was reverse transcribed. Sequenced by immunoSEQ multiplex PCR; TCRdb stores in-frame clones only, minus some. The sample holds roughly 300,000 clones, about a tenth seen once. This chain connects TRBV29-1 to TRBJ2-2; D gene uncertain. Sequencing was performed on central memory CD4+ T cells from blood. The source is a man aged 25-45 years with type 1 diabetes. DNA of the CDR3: TGCAGCGTTGAAGATCAAGGCAACACCGGGGAGCTGTTTTTT. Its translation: CSVEDQGNTGELFF.